The present T cell receptor (beta chain) was sequenced within a study of HIV-infected patients and healthy controls. Findings and limits, study-wide: No HLA typing of donors was done in this study. During therapy, HIV-associated CDR3s fell significantly in frequency, while CMV-associated CDR3s did not change significantly.

No cell fractionation was done, so the repertoire covers all unsorted peripheral blood T cells. cDNA was made from approximately 500 ng RNA using alpha and beta constant primers. Alpha and beta chain libraries were made separately by chain-specific third strand synthesis with multiplexing indices. All rearrangements within a chain used one primer pair; cDNA molecules carried barcodes. TCRdb re-called the 5' RACE reads with MiXCR, one entry per CDR3 protein. Counted here are about 8,500 distinct CDR3 sequences, roughly 5.8% occurring once; the ten biggest clones make up roughly 8%. This clonotype is categorized as medium-sized. Its antigen is as yet unknown. Sequencing was carried out using blood. This clonotype was obtained from an adult in good health.

CDR3 loop: CASDRGMVSYEQYF. The DNA of the CDR3 is TGTGCCAGCGACCGAGGGATGGTATCCTACGAGCAGTACTTC. The chain employs TRBV6-1 and TRBJ2-7; possible D gene TRBD2, 5 bases. With 8 bases removed from V and 1 base from J, the gap between germline ends came to 15 bases. The CDR3 is made up of 14 amino acids. Germline-derived CDR1 and CDR2 are MNHNS and SASEGT.